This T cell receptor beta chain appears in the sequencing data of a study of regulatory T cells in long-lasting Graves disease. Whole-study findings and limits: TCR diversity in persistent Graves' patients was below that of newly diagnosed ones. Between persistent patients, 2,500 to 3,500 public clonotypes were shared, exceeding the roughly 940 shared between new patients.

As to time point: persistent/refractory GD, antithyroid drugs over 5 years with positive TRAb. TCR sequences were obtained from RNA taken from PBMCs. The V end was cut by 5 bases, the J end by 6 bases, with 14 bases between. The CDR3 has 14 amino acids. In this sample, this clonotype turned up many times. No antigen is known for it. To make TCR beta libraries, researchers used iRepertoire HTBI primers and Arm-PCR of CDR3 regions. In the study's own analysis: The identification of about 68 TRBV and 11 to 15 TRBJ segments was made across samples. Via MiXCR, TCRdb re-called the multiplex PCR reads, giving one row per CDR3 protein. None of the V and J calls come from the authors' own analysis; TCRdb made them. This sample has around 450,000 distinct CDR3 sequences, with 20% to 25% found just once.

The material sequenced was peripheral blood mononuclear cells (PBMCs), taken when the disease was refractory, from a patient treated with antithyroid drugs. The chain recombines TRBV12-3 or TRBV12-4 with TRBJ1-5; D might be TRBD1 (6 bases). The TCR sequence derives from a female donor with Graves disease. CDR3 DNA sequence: TGTGCCAGCAGTACCACAGGGAGCGGTCAGCCCCAGCATTTT. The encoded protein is CASSTTGSGQPQHF.